This T cell receptor (beta chain) was sequenced for a study of T cell clones after liver transplantation. Study context: Apart from a few HCV-positive recipients, transplants were for non-autoimmune, non-viral reasons.

The CDR3 has 13 residues. Per the germline V gene, CDR1 is SGHTA and CDR2 is FQGTGA. The V and J ends lost 4 bases and 7 bases respectively, with 13 bases between them. Findings and caveats of the study: Post-transplant time points were not standardized, so conclusions are preliminary. A significant post-transplant drop in circulating graft-donor-reactive CD4 TCRbeta sequences occurred in most of the 8 subjects. A larger donor-reactive than third-party decline suggested partial antigen-specific deletion.

This clone was seen a few times. The target antigen is unknown. Sequencing was performed with immunoSEQ multiplex PCR; in TCRdb, only in-frame clones are kept and a portion is missing. The table records around 120,000 clones, less than 95% of them present only once. The specimen comprised CD4+ T cells from blood, sampled 12 months after liver transplant. The chain employs TRBV7-3 and TRBJ1-1; TRBD1 might be the D (5 bases). The receptor was isolated from a human patient who received a liver transplant. The graft donor may account for some of the T cells. For the CDR3, the DNA is TGTGCCAGCAGCTCCAGCGAGCAGGGTGAAGCTTTCTTT. This codes for CASSSSEQGEAFF.